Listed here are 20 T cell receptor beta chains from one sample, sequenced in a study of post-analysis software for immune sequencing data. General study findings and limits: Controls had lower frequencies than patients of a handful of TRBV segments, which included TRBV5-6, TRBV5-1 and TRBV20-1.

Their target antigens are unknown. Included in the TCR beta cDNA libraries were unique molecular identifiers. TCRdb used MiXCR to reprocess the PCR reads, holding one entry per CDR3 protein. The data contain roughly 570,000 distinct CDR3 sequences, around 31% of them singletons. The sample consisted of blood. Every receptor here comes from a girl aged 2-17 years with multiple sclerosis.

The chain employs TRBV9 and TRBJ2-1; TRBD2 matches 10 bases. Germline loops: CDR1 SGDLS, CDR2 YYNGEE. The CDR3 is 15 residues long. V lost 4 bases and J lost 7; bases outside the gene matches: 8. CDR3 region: CASSSRAGGSNEQFF. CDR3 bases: TGTGCCAGCAGCTCTCGAGCGGGGGGGTCGAATGAGCAGTTCTTC.

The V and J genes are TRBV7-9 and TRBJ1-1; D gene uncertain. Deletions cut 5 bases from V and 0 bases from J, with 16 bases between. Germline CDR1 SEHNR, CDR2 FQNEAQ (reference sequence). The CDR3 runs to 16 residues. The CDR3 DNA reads TGTGCCAGCAGCCATACGCCGCAAACCCTGAACACTGAAGCTTTCTTT. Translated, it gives CASSHTPQTLNTEAFF.

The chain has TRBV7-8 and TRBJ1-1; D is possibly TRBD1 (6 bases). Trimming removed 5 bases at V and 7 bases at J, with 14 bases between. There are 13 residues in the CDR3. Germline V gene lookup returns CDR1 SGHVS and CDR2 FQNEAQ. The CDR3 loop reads CASSVTQGGEAFF. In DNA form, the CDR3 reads TGTGCCAGCAGCGTGACACAGGGCGGTGAAGCTTTCTTT.

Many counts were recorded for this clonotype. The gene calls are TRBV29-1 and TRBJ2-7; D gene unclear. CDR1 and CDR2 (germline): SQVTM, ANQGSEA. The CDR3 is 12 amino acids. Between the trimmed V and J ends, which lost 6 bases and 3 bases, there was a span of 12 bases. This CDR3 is CSVSTSFYEQYF. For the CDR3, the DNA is TGCAGCGTAAGCACCTCATTCTACGAGCAGTACTTC.

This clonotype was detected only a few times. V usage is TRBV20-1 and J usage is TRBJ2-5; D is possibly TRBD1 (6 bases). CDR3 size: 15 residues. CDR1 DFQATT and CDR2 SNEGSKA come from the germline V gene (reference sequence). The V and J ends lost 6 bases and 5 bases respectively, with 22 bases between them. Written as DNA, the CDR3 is TGCAGTGCGATAAAAATCAGGGGAATGGCGGAGACCCAGTACTTC. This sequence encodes CSAIKIRGMAETQYF.

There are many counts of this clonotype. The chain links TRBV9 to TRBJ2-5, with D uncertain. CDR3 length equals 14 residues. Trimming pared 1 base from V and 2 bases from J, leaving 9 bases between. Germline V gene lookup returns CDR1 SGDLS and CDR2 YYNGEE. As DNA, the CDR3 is TGTGCCAGCAGCGTAATTGGAAATCAAGAGACCCAGTACTTC. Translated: CASSVIGNQETQYF.

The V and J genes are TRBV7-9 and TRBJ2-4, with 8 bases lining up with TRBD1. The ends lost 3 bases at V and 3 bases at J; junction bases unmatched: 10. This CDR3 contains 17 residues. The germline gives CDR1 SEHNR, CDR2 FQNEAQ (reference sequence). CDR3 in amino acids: CASSFFGTGLVKNIQYF. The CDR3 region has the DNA TGTGCCAGCAGCTTTTTCGGGACAGGATTAGTCAAAAACATTCAGTACTTC. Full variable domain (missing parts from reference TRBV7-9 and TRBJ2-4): DTGVSQNPRHKITKRGQNVTFRCDPISEHNRLYWYRQTLGQGPEFLTYFQNEAQLEKSRLLSDRFSAERPKGSFSTLEIQRTEQGDSAMYLCASSFFGTGLVKNIQYFGAGTRLSVL.

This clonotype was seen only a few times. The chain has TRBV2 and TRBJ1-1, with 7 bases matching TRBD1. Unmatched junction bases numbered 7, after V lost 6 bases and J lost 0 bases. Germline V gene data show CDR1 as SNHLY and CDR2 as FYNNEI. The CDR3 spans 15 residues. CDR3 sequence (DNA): TGTGCCAGCAGACCCGACAGGGCCATGAACACTGAAGCTTTCTTT. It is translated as CASRPDRAMNTEAFF.

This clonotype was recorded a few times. The CDR3 spells CASSPKGEQFF. The CDR3 DNA reads TGTGCCAGCAGTCCGAAGGGTGAGCAGTTCTTC. The rearrangement uses TRBV6-1 and TRBJ2-1, with D hard to call. This CDR3 contains 11 residues. CDR1 is MNHNS and CDR2 is SASEGT in the germline V gene. Trimming removed 5 bases from V and 9 bases from J, with 8 bases in between.

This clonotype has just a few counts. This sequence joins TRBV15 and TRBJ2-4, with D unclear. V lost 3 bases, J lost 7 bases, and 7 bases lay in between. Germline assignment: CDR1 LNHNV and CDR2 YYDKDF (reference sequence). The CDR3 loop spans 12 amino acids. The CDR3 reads CATSSQFNIQYF. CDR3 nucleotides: TGTGCCACCAGCAGTCAGTTCAACATTCAGTACTTC.

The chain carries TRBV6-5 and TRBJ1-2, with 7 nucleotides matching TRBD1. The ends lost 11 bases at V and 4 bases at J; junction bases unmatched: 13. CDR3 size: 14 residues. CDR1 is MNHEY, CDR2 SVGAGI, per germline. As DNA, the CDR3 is TGTGCCTGGATACTCGGGACAGCCTTCTATGGCTACACCTTC. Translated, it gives CAWILGTAFYGYTF.

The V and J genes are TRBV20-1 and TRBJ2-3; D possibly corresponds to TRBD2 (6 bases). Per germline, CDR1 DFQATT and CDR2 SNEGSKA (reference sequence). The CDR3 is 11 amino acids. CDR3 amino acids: CVGDSTDTQYF. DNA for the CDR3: TGCGTGGGGGACTCGACAGATACGCAGTATTTT.

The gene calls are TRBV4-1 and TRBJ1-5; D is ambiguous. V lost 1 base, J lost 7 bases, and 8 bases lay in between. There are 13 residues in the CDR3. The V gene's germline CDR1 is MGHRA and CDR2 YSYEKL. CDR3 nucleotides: TGCGCCAGCAGCCAAGTCTTGGGGCAGCCCCAGCATTTT. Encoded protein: CASSQVLGQPQHF.

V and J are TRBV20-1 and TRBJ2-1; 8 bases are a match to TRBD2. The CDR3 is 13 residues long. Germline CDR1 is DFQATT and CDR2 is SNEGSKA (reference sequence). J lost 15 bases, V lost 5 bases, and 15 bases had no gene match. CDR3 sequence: CSASFPGGGALFF. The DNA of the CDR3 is TGCAGTGCTTCCTTCCCGGGAGGGGGAGCTCTGTTCTTC.

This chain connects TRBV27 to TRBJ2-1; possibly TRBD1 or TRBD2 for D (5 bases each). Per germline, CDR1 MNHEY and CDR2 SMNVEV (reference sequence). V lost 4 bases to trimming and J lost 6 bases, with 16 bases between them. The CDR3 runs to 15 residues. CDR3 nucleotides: TGTGCCAGCAGTTCGGTTGGGCCGGGACCCAATGAGCAGTTCTTC. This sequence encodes CASSSVGPGPNEQFF.

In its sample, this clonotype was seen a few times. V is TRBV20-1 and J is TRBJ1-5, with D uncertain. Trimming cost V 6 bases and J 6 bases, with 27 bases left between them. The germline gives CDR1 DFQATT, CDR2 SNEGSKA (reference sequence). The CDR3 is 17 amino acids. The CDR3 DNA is TGCAGTGCCCCACCCGGAGCGGGTCCCCGGAGGAGTCAGCCCCAGCATTTT. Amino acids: CSAPPGAGPRRSQPQHF.

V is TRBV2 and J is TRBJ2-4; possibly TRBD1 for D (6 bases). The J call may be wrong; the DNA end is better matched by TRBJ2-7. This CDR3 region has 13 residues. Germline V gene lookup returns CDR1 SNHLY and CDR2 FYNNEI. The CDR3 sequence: CASSRGTRVEQYF. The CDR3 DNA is TGTGCCAGCAGTAGGGGGACGAGGGTCGAGCAGTACTTC.

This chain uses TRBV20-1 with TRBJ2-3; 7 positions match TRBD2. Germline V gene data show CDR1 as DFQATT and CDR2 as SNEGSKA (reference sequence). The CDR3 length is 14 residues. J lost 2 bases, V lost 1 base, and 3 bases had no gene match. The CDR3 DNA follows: TGCAGTGCTAGAGCCGGGGGGTACACAGATACGCAGTATTTT. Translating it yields CSARAGGYTDTQYF.

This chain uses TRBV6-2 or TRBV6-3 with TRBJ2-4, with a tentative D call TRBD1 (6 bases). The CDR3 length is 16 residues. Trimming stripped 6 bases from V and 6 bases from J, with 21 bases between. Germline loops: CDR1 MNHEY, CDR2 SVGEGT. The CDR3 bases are TGTGCCAGCAGAAATCCCGGAACAGGGTTGTCAAACATTCAGTACTTC. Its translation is CASRNPGTGLSNIQYF.

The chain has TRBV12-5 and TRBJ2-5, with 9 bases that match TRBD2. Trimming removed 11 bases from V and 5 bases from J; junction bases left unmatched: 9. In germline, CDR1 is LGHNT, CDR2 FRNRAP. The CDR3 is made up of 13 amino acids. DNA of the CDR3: TGTGCTGGCGCAGGTAGCGGGGGTGAGACCCAGTACTTC. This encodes CAGAGSGGETQYF.